Shown below are 7 T cell receptor beta chains from a single sample sequenced in a study of technical replicates of blood from a few donors. Here immunoSEQ multiplex PCR was the method, and the copy in TCRdb shows in-frame clones only, minus some. The repertoire holds roughly 62,000 clones, approximately 95% seen once, with about 3% in the top ten. Specimen: PBMCs. These receptors originate from a human donor in good health. Some clones in this sample may be carry-over from other donors' samples.

This clone has only a few counts. This chain connects TRBV9 to TRBJ1-6, with a weak D call TRBD1 (5 bases). Trimming removed 0 bases at V and 7 bases at J, with 8 bases between. CDR1 SGDLS and CDR2 YYNGEE come from the germline V gene. The CDR3 loop spans 14 amino acids. The CDR3 DNA reads as TGTGCCAGCAGCGTAGGCGGGGGGAATTCACCCCTCCACTTT. Its translation is CASSVGGGNSPLHF.

The chain carries TRBV5-5 and TRBJ1-2; weak D call: TRBD1 (5 bases). V gave up 6 bases and J gave up 3 bases, with 12 bases separating them. The CDR3 runs to 13 residues. Germline lookup yields CDR1 SGHKS and CDR2 YYEKEE (reference sequence). The CDR3: CASTPQGYYGYTF. As DNA, the CDR3 is TGTGCCAGCACCCCCCAGGGCTACTATGGCTACACCTTC.

The chain has TRBV6-1 and TRBJ2-3; 10 nucleotides align to TRBD2. Trimming at V came to 6 bases and at J to 1 base, leaving 4 bases not matched to a gene. The CDR3 is 15 residues long. Germline-derived CDR1 and CDR2 are MNHNS and SASEGT. This CDR3 is CASSIGLAGTDTQYF. CDR3 in DNA: TGTGCCAGCAGCATAGGACTAGCGGGCACAGATACGCAGTATTTT.

The chain carries TRBV19 and TRBJ1-6, with a tentative D call TRBD1 (6 bases). Per germline, CDR1 LNHDA and CDR2 SQIVND (reference sequence). This CDR3 is built from 13 residues. The ends were cut back, 8 bases at V and 4 bases at J, with 9 bases in the middle. CDR3 loop: CASRDTYNSPLHF. As DNA, the CDR3 is TGTGCCAGTCGGGACACTTATAATTCACCCCTCCACTTT.

The rearrangement uses TRBV5-1 and TRBJ2-3; 9 bases match TRBD2. This CDR3 region has 16 residues. Germline loops: CDR1 SGHRS, CDR2 YFSETQ. Trimming at V came to 0 bases and at J to 0 bases, leaving 2 bases not matched to a gene. CDR3 sequence: CASSLVLAGSTDTQYF. Here the CDR3 DNA reads TGCGCCAGCAGCTTGGTCCTAGCGGGGAGCACAGATACGCAGTATTTT.

The rearrangement links TRBV9 to TRBJ2-5, with 9 bases identical to TRBD2. This CDR3 has 15 residues. Per germline, CDR1 SGDLS and CDR2 YYNGEE. V lost 0 bases to trimming and J lost 4 bases; unmatched junction nucleotides: 4. The CDR3 DNA is TGTGCCAGCAGCGTAGAACTAGCGGGCGGAGAGACCCAGTACTTC. As protein: CASSVELAGGETQYF. Full variable domain (missing parts from reference TRBV9 and TRBJ2-5): DSGVTQTPKHLITATGQRVTLRCSPRSGDLSVYWYQQSLDQGLQFLIQYYNGEERAKGNILERFSAQQFPDLHSELNLSSLELGDSALYFCASSVELAGGETQYFGPGTRLLVL.

The J gene is TRBJ2-6, the V gene TRBV2; 11 bases map to TRBD1. The germline V gene encodes CDR1 SNHLY and CDR2 FYNNEI. J was trimmed by 2 bases and V by 6 bases; bases with no gene match: 6. The CDR3 runs to 17 residues. CDR3 in amino acids: CASRAGTGGTGANVLTF. Here the CDR3 DNA reads TGTGCCAGCAGGGCCGGGACAGGGGGGACTGGGGCCAACGTCCTGACTTTC.